Listed here are 21 T cell receptor beta chains from one sample, sequenced in a study of response to subunit inactivated influenza vaccine. TCRdb itself ran the RT-PCR reads through MiXCR, one entry per CDR3 protein. In the table there are some 640,000 distinct CDR3 sequences, approximately 15% of which are singletons. Here the sequenced sample was PBMCs from blood, taken about 14 days before vaccination. The receptors shown here come from a man in his forties or fifties who received an inactivated influenza vaccine.

This clonotype was seen a few times. This chain links TRBV2 with TRBJ2-3, with D perhaps TRBD2 (5 bases). Germline loops: CDR1 SNHLY, CDR2 FYNNEI. CDR3 length: 12 residues. The ends were cut back, 9 bases at V and 4 bases at J, with 11 bases in the middle. This CDR3 is CASLDYSDTQYF. The CDR3 DNA reads as TGTGCCAGTCTAGACTACTCAGATACGCAGTATTTT.

V is TRBV6-1 and J is TRBJ2-7, with 8 bases lining up with TRBD2. The CDR3 runs 16 residues. Germline CDR1 MNHNS, CDR2 SASEGT. V was pared by 2 bases and J by 3 bases, with 9 bases of the junction left unmatched. As DNA, the CDR3 is TGTGCCAGCAGTGAAATGGCTAGCGGGTACTTCTACGAGCAGTACTTC. Translated, it gives CASSEMASGYFYEQYF.

There are a few counts of this clonotype. The chain recombines TRBV12-3 or TRBV12-4 with TRBJ1-3; D gene unclear. The CDR3 runs 15 residues. V was trimmed by 5 bases and J by 0 bases, leaving 11 bases between them. This chain's CDR3 is CASSGQELSGNTIYF. The CDR3 region has the DNA TGTGCCAGCAGTGGCCAGGAACTCTCTGGAAACACCATATATTTT.

This chain uses TRBV20-1 with TRBJ2-3, with D tentatively TRBD1 (7 bases). CDR1 is DFQATT, CDR2 SNEGSKA, per germline (reference sequence). The CDR3 runs 15 residues. Trimming shortened V by 3 bases and J by 5 bases, and 18 bases separated the two germline ends. The CDR3 reads CSASGRRGQEDTQYF. CDR3 DNA sequence: TGCAGTGCTAGCGGGCGGAGGGGGCAGGAAGATACGCAGTATTTT.

In this sample, this clonotype turned up many times. V is TRBV12-5 and J is TRBJ2-1; 12 nucleotides line up with TRBD2. The V gene end was trimmed by 1 base and the J gene end by 11 bases; junction bases not matched to a gene: 3. The germline gives CDR1 LGHNT, CDR2 FRNRAP. CDR3 size: 14 residues. The CDR3 nucleotides are TGTGCTAGTGGTTTGGGACTAGCGGGAGAACAGCAGTTCTTC. As protein: CASGLGLAGEQQFF.

The chain has TRBV28 and TRBJ2-2; either TRBD1 or TRBD2 may fit D (5 bases each). The V gene's germline CDR1 is MDHEN and CDR2 SYDVKM. V was shortened by 6 bases and J by 5 bases, with 22 bases between the two germline ends. The CDR3 has 17 amino acids. The CDR3 here is CASRHGLGGLRTGELFF. The CDR3 DNA reads TGTGCCAGCAGACACGGACTTGGGGGTTTGAGGACCGGGGAGCTGTTTTTT. The whole variable domain, filled in from reference TRBV28 and TRBJ2-2, reads DVKVTQSSRYLVKRTGEKVFLECVQDMDHENMFWYRQDPGLGLRLIYFSYDVKMKEKGDIPEGYSVSREKKERFSLILESASTNQTSMYLCASRHGLGGLRTGELFFGEGSRLTVL.

At least ten counts were recorded for this clonotype. The chain recombines TRBV7-9 with TRBJ1-1; D remains ambiguous. Trimming shortened V by 5 bases and J by 0 bases, and 4 bases separated the two germline ends. This CDR3 has 12 amino acids. CDR1 is SEHNR and CDR2 is FQNEAQ in the germline V gene (reference sequence). The CDR3 reads CASSPLNTEAFF. Written as DNA, the CDR3 is TGTGCCAGCAGCCCCTTGAACACTGAAGCTTTCTTT.

V gene TRBV29-1 combines with J gene TRBJ1-5; D gene unclear. The CDR3 contains 14 residues. The germline gives CDR1 SQVTM, CDR2 ANQGSEA. Trimming took 4 bases from V and 0 from J, leaving 10 bases between them. The CDR3 here is CSVAGSDSNQPQHF. The CDR3 nucleotides read TGCAGCGTTGCGGGGTCTGATAGCAATCAGCCCCAGCATTTT.

This clonotype was counted ten times or more. This sequence joins TRBV7-2 and TRBJ2-1, with TRBD2 matching over 9 bases. Germline trimming cut 5 bases from V and 3 bases from J; bases unmatched to any gene: 2. The germline gives CDR1 SGHTA, CDR2 FQGNSA. This CDR3 is built from 14 residues. In DNA form, the CDR3 reads TGTGCCAGCAGCGTACTAGCGGGCTACAATGAGCAGTTCTTC. Translating gives CASSVLAGYNEQFF.

This chain joins TRBV12-3 or TRBV12-4 and TRBJ2-7, with TRBD1 identical over 9 bases. The CDR3 runs to 16 residues. V shed 6 bases, J shed 3 bases, and the junction held 12 bases outside the gene matches. The CDR3 sequence: CASRREQGATYYEQYF. The CDR3 DNA reads as TGTGCCAGCAGGCGGGAACAGGGGGCCACCTACTACGAGCAGTACTTC.

In this sample, this clonotype turned up a few times. J is TRBJ2-7 and V is TRBV2; D remains ambiguous. The V end lost 7 bases, the J end lost 0 bases, and 10 bases lay between the germline ends. The germline gives CDR1 SNHLY, CDR2 FYNNEI. This CDR3 has 13 amino acids. The CDR3 DNA is TGTGCCAGCAAACTGGACGGCTCCTACGAGCAGTACTTC. Encoded protein: CASKLDGSYEQYF.

This clonotype was counted between two and nine times. V and J are TRBV11-2 and TRBJ2-7; maybe TRBD2 (6 bases). The CDR3 contains 17 residues. With 2 bases removed from V and 5 bases from J, the gap between germline ends came to 22 bases. Per the germline V gene, CDR1 is SGHAT and CDR2 is FQNNGV. Here the CDR3 reads CASSLPPFAGPQHEQYF. In DNA form, the CDR3 reads TGTGCCAGCAGCTTACCCCCGTTTGCGGGGCCCCAACACGAGCAGTACTTC.

This clonotype has ten or more counts. The genes are TRBV12-3 or TRBV12-4 and TRBJ1-5; TRBD1 agrees at 11 bases. This CDR3 has 15 residues. V lost 2 bases to trimming and J lost 6 bases; unmatched junction nucleotides: 3. As DNA, the CDR3 is TGTGCCAGCAGTTTACGGACAGGGGGCCTTCAGCCCCAGCATTTT. Protein: CASSLRTGGLQPQHF.

The chain joins TRBV20-1 to TRBJ2-3; D may be TRBD2 (6 bases). Germline CDR1 and CDR2: DFQATT and SNEGSKA (reference sequence). The CDR3 loop spans 15 amino acids. Trimming stripped 3 bases from V and 5 bases from J, with 18 bases between. CDR3: CSARMSGDHRDTQYF. In nucleotides, the CDR3 is TGCAGTGCTAGGATGTCGGGAGATCATAGAGATACGCAGTATTTT.

The table lists this clonotype with a few counts. This chain connects TRBV20-1 to TRBJ2-7, with unresolved D. This CDR3 region has 10 residues. CDR1 and CDR2 from the germline V gene are DFQATT and SNEGSKA (reference sequence). Between the trimmed V and J ends, which lost 3 bases and 7 bases, there was a span of 7 bases. CDR3 residues: CSARTKEQYF. CDR3 nucleotides: TGCAGTGCTAGGACGAAGGAGCAGTACTTC.

The chain is built from TRBV12-2 and TRBJ1-5. TRBV12-2 is designated a pseudogene. The CDR3 totals 14 residues. Here the CDR3 reads CASRFSGHHQPQHF. The CDR3 nucleotides read TGTGCAAGTCGCTTCTCCGGCCACCATCAGCCCCAGCATTTT.

The sample holds many counts of this clonotype. The V and J genes are TRBV11-2 and TRBJ2-7; 11 bases are shared with TRBD1. CDR1 SGHAT and CDR2 FQNNGV come from the germline V gene. The CDR3 loop spans 15 amino acids. Trimming cost V 5 bases and J 4 bases; bases outside gene matches: 7. The CDR3 here is CASSLGTGGFYEQYF. The DNA of the CDR3 is TGTGCCAGCAGCCTCGGGACAGGGGGGTTTTACGAGCAGTACTTC.

A single count supports this clonotype. With a much larger clone just one base away, this may be a read error. V is TRBV6-5 and J is TRBJ1-1, with 8 bases lining up with TRBD1. CDR3 size: 16 residues. Germline values: CDR1 MNHEY, CDR2 SVGAGI. V trimming: 4 bases; J trimming: 4 bases; junction bases outside the gene matches: 11. The CDR3 DNA reads as TGTGCCAGCAGTTCTCCGGGACAGGCGAGGCTCACTGAAGCTTTCTTT. Residues: CASSSPGQARLTEAFF.

The rearrangement links TRBV29-1 to TRBJ2-3; no clear D gene. Germline V gene data show CDR1 as SQVTM and CDR2 as ANQGSEA. V gave up 6 bases and J gave up 5 bases, with 18 bases separating them. The CDR3 consists of 14 residues. CDR3 region: CSVNLILIGDTQYF. Here the CDR3 DNA reads TGCAGCGTAAACCTGATCCTGATCGGAGATACGCAGTATTTT.

This clonotype was detected many times. V gene TRBV7-2 combines with J gene TRBJ2-3; 11 nucleotides match TRBD2. J was trimmed by 0 bases and V by 5 bases; bases with no gene match: 4. The CDR3 is 16 residues long. Germline-derived CDR1 and CDR2 are SGHTA and FQGNSA. The CDR3 DNA follows: TGTGCCAGCAGCCCCCGACTAGCGGGAAGCACAGATACGCAGTATTTT. Translating it yields CASSPRLAGSTDTQYF.

This clonotype was recorded a few times. The chain's CDR3 is CATSYTGLKEQYF. For the CDR3, the DNA is TGTGCCACCAGCTATACGGGGTTGAAGGAGCAGTACTTC. The J gene is TRBJ2-7, the V gene TRBV15; D is possibly TRBD2 (5 bases). Trimming removed 5 bases at V and 7 bases at J, with 15 bases between. The CDR3 runs 13 residues. CDR1 is LNHNV, CDR2 YYDKDF, per germline (reference sequence).